These 32 T cell receptor beta chains share one sample of origin, sequenced in a study of cytomegalovirus exposure and HLA in healthy donors. The PCR was carried out with 60 Vbeta primers and 13 Jbeta primers. The data were produced by immunoSEQ multiplex PCR, yet TCRdb's version contains in-frame clones alone and is incomplete. The sample yields under 200,000 clones, about four fifths seen once. What was sequenced was PBMCs. Source of these receptors: a woman aged 50 to 60 in good health and CMV-seronegative.

This clone was counted a single time. The chain uses TRBV4-3 and TRBJ2-1, with unresolved D. The germline CDR1 and CDR2 sequences are LGHNA and YSLEER. The CDR3 covers 11 residues. Trimming stripped 4 bases from V and 12 bases from J, with 10 bases between. The CDR3 bases are TGCGCCAGCAGCCCCCCATCGGGGCAGTTCTTC. Translation gives CASSPPSGQFF.

The gene calls are TRBV7-2 and TRBJ2-1; 7 bases are shared with TRBD2. Trimming cost V 0 bases and J 4 bases; bases outside gene matches: 3. The germline V gene has CDR1 SGHTA and CDR2 FQGNSA. This CDR3 comprises 15 residues. The CDR3 reads CASSLAGGLYNEQFF. The CDR3 region has the DNA TGTGCCAGCAGCTTAGCGGGAGGGCTATACAATGAGCAGTTCTTC.

This sequence joins TRBV7-2 and TRBJ2-2; possibly TRBD2 for D (6 bases). V was shortened by 1 base and J by 3 bases, with 21 bases between the two germline ends. CDR3 length: 19 amino acids. The germline gives CDR1 SGHTA, CDR2 FQGNSA. Written as DNA, the CDR3 is TGTGCCAGCAGCTTAGTTAGAGAGGGACTTACCTGGGACACCGGGGAGCTGTTTTTT. This gives the protein CASSLVREGLTWDTGELFF.

This clone occurred a few times. The chain combines TRBV4-2 with TRBJ1-3; a possible D gene is TRBD1 (6 bases). CDR3 size: 16 residues. With 0 bases removed from V and 4 bases from J, the gap between germline ends came to 13 bases. CDR1 and CDR2 from the germline V gene are LGHNA and YNFKEQ. As DNA, the CDR3 is TGTGCCAGCAGCCAAGACAAGCGGGGGCGCGGAAACACCATATATTTT. Protein sequence: CASSQDKRGRGNTIYF.

The rearrangement uses TRBV10-3 and TRBJ2-5; 11 nucleotides line up with TRBD1. V was clipped by 7 bases and J by 4 bases; unmatched bases: 8. Germline V gives CDR1 ENHRY, CDR2 SYGVKD. This CDR3 is 15 amino acids long. CDR3 residues: CAITPGQGAGETQYF. The CDR3 nucleotides are TGTGCCATCACTCCCGGACAGGGGGCAGGAGAGACCCAGTACTTC.

The chain is built from TRBV7-2 and TRBJ1-3, with D hard to call. V lost 0 bases and J 6 bases, leaving 9 bases between the germline ends. Germline V gene lookup returns CDR1 SGHTA and CDR2 FQGNSA. The CDR3 loop spans 14 amino acids. CDR3 in amino acids: CASSLARGANTIYF. The CDR3 DNA reads TGTGCCAGCAGCTTAGCGCGGGGAGCAAACACCATATATTTT.

The rearrangement joins TRBV9 to TRBJ2-7; no reliable D call. Trimming shortened V by 2 bases and J by 2 bases, and 11 bases separated the two germline ends. The CDR3 totals 14 residues. Germline loops: CDR1 SGDLS, CDR2 YYNGEE. CDR3 bases: TGTGCCAGCAGCGTTACAAGCGCTACCTACGAGCAGTACTTC. Translating it yields CASSVTSATYEQYF.

The genes are TRBV16 and TRBJ1-1; 10 bases are shared with TRBD1. CDR1 and CDR2 (germline): KGHSY, FQNENV. V lost 2 bases and J lost 1; bases outside the gene matches: 4. The length of the CDR3 is 16 residues. In DNA form, the CDR3 reads TGTGCCAGCAGCCAACGAGGGACAGGGGCGAACACTGAAGCTTTCTTT. It codes for CASSQRGTGANTEAFF.

The gene calls are TRBV19 and TRBJ2-7; D is unclear. The V end lost 1 base, the J end lost 3 bases, and 10 bases lay between the germline ends. Germline CDR1 is LNHDA and CDR2 is SQIVND (reference sequence). The CDR3 spans 14 residues. The CDR3 here is CASSIGGGIYEQYF. The CDR3 nucleotides read TGTGCCAGTAGTATAGGCGGCGGAATCTACGAGCAGTACTTC.

This chain uses TRBV28 with TRBJ1-1; D is possibly TRBD1 (6 bases). The CDR3 length is 16 residues. The V gene lost 3 bases and the J gene lost 0 bases, with 14 bases spanning the gap. CDR1 and CDR2 (germline): MDHEN, SYDVKM. The CDR3 is CASSLGAGYVNTEAFF. In nucleotides, the CDR3 is TGTGCCAGCAGTTTGGGGGCAGGATATGTGAACACTGAAGCTTTCTTT.

The CDR3 loop is CATSRVAGGRTGELFF. The DNA for the CDR3 is TGTGCCACCAGCAGAGTAGCGGGAGGAAGAACCGGGGAGCTGTTTTTT. This rearrangement joins TRBV15 to TRBJ2-2; TRBD2 agrees at 10 bases. The germline CDR1 and CDR2 sequences are LNHNV and YYDKDF (reference sequence). V was clipped by 1 base and J by 5 bases; unmatched bases: 4. This CDR3 region has 16 residues.

A single count supports this clone. This sequence joins TRBV9 and TRBJ1-3; 9 bases are a match to TRBD1. After removal of 5 bases from V and 0 bases from J, the junction contained 15 bases not matched to a gene. Germline V gene sequence: CDR1 SGDLS, CDR2 YYNGEE. The CDR3 runs to 19 residues. DNA of the CDR3: TGTGCCAGCAGTGACCCGACAGGGGGACAGTTTCGCTCTGGAAACACCATATATTTT. Translation gives CASSDPTGGQFRSGNTIYF.

The sample holds one count of this clone. The rearrangement joins TRBV5-4 to TRBJ1-2; D not certain. Trimming removed 1 base at V and 8 bases at J, with 6 bases between. The CDR3 is made up of 11 amino acids. CDR1 and CDR2 from the germline V gene are SGHNT and YYREEE (reference sequence). The CDR3 nucleotides are TGTGCCAGCAGCTTGTCTTCCGGCTACACCTTC. Encoded protein: CASSLSSGYTF. Together with reference TRBV5-4 and TRBJ1-2, the CDR3 gives the full variable domain: ETGVTQSPTHLIKTRGQQVTLRCSSQSGHNTVSWYQQALGQGPQFIFQYYREEENGRGNFPPRFSGLQFPNYSSELNVNALELDDSALYLCASSLSSGYTFGSGTRLTVV.

This chain links TRBV16 with TRBJ1-1, with D possibly being TRBD1 (5 bases). The CDR3 runs 13 residues. Germline loops: CDR1 KGHSY, CDR2 FQNENV. Trimming shortened V by 4 bases and J by 3 bases, and 9 bases separated the two germline ends. The CDR3 loop reads CASSPTGYTEAFF. The CDR3 coding sequence is TGTGCCAGCAGCCCCACAGGTTACACTGAAGCTTTCTTT.

V is TRBV27 and J is TRBJ2-2; the D gene is possibly TRBD2 (6 bases). Germline CDR1 is MNHEY and CDR2 is SMNVEV (reference sequence). Trimming took 1 base from V and 1 from J, leaving 10 bases between them. This CDR3 has 16 amino acids. Here the CDR3 DNA reads TGTGCCAGCAGTTTATGGGCCGGGGGGAACACCGGGGAGCTGTTTTTT. It encodes CASSLWAGGNTGELFF.

Here the CDR3 DNA reads TGCGCCAGCAGCCCCGACGGGACAGGGTACAGGAACACTGAAGCTTTCTTT. It is translated as CASSPDGTGYRNTEAFF. The chain joins TRBV5-1 to TRBJ1-1, with TRBD1 matching over 9 bases. The CDR3 loop spans 17 amino acids. V shed 4 bases, J shed 1 base, and the junction held 11 bases outside the gene matches. Germline loops: CDR1 SGHRS, CDR2 YFSETQ. Using reference TRBV5-1 and TRBJ1-1 for the parts outside the CDR3, the full variable domain is KAGVTQTPRYLIKTRGQQVTLSCSPISGHRSVSWYQQTPGQGLQFLFEYFSETQRNKGNFPGRFSGRQFSNSRSEMNVSTLELGDSALYLCASSPDGTGYRNTEAFFGQGTRLTVV.

The rearrangement links TRBV6-5 to TRBJ1-2; 10 bases are a match to TRBD1. Germline values: CDR1 MNHEY, CDR2 SVGAGI. Trimming took 4 bases from V and 4 from J; bases not matched to a gene: 3. The CDR3 consists of 14 residues. Written as DNA, the CDR3 is TGTGCCAGCAGTTTGCGACAGGGGGCCTATGGCTACACCTTC. Amino acids: CASSLRQGAYGYTF.

The V and J genes are TRBV7-2 and TRBJ2-5, with D perhaps matching TRBD1 (5 bases). Trimming removed 1 base at V and 4 bases at J, with 10 bases between. The V gene's germline CDR1 is SGHTA and CDR2 FQGNSA. This CDR3 region has 14 residues. The CDR3 coding sequence is TGTGCCAGCAGCTTAGTGGCAGGGCCAGAGACCCAGTACTTC. The encoded protein is CASSLVAGPETQYF.

The chain combines TRBV29-1 with TRBJ2-3, with a tentative D call TRBD2 (6 bases). Germline CDR1 reads SQVTM; CDR2 reads ANQGSEA. Trimming took off 3 bases at V and 6 bases at J, with 10 bases between the two ends. The CDR3 length is 12 residues. The CDR3 nucleotides read TGCAGCGTTGAGCGGGACCCGGATACGCAGTATTTT. This encodes CSVERDPDTQYF.

The chain uses TRBV2 and TRBJ1-1, with TRBD1 matching 7 bases. The CDR3 totals 12 residues. Trimming took 4 bases from V and 11 from J; bases not matched to a gene: 7. CDR1 SNHLY and CDR2 FYNNEI come from the germline V gene. The DNA for the CDR3 is TGTGCCAGCAGTGGGGACAGTCTTAGGGCTTTCTTT. It translates to CASSGDSLRAFF.

V gene TRBV18 combines with J gene TRBJ1-4; D possibly corresponds to TRBD1 (5 bases). This CDR3 comprises 13 residues. The germline V and J ends were trimmed by 3 bases and 6 bases, with 8 bases remaining between them. In germline, CDR1 is KGHSH, CDR2 LQKENI. Here the CDR3 reads CASSPGTDEKLFF. The DNA of the CDR3 is TGTGCCAGCTCACCCGGGACTGATGAAAAACTGTTTTTT. The complete variable domain, with remaining parts taken from reference TRBV18 and TRBJ1-4, reads NAGVMQNPRHLVRRRGQEARLRCSPMKGHSHVYWYRQLPEEGLKFMVYLQKENIIDESGMPKERFSAEFPKEGPSILRIQQVVRGDSAAYFCASSPGTDEKLFFGSGTQLSVL.

The chain uses TRBV7-9 and TRBJ1-6; 7 nucleotides align to TRBD1. The ends lost 5 bases at V and 10 bases at J; junction bases unmatched: 8. CDR1 is SEHNR and CDR2 is FQNEAQ in the germline V gene (reference sequence). CDR3 size: 14 residues. CDR3 DNA: TGTGCCAGCAGCCGAGACAGGGTCGAATCACCCCTCCACTTT. Translated: CASSRDRVESPLHF.

The chain employs TRBV27 and TRBJ2-7; 7 bases line up with TRBD1. The CDR3 is made up of 15 amino acids. In germline, CDR1 is MNHEY, CDR2 SMNVEV (reference sequence). Germline trimming cut 2 bases from V and 2 bases from J; bases unmatched to any gene: 6. CDR3 amino acids: CASSLKGAGAYEQYF. CDR3 DNA sequence: TGTGCCAGCAGTTTAAAGGGGGCAGGGGCCTACGAGCAGTACTTC.

The chain links TRBV11-2 to TRBJ1-3; unclear D gene. This CDR3 region has 15 residues. Trimming left V 1 base short and J 0 bases short, with 7 bases between. The germline V gene encodes CDR1 SGHAT and CDR2 FQNNGV. As DNA, the CDR3 is TGTGCCAGCAGCTTAGGTAGTTCCTCTGGAAACACCATATATTTT. It specifies CASSLGSSSGNTIYF.

This clone was seen more than once but under ten times. V usage is TRBV10-3 and J usage is TRBJ2-7, with 7 nucleotides matching TRBD1. V gave up 6 bases and J gave up 3 bases; unmatched junction bases: 11. Germline assignment: CDR1 ENHRY and CDR2 SYGVKD. The CDR3 runs 15 residues. CDR3: CAISLQGQQVYEQYF. As DNA, the CDR3 is TGTGCCATCAGCTTACAGGGGCAGCAGGTCTACGAGCAGTACTTC.

The chain joins TRBV6-6 to TRBJ2-1, with TRBD1 as a possible D gene (6 bases). V gave up 1 base and J gave up 8 bases, with 15 bases separating them. Per germline, CDR1 MNHNY and CDR2 SVGAGI (reference sequence). CDR3 length: 15 amino acids. The CDR3 region has the DNA TGTGCCAGCAGTTACTTGGACAGCGCCTCCCATGAGCAGTTCTTC. Amino acid sequence: CASSYLDSASHEQFF.

The chain recombines TRBV4-2 with TRBJ2-3; D may be TRBD2 (5 bases). CDR3 size: 15 residues. Per the germline V gene, CDR1 is LGHNA and CDR2 is YNFKEQ. The V and J ends lost 4 bases and 0 bases respectively, with 11 bases between them. The CDR3 spells CASSLSGSSTDTQYF. The DNA of the CDR3 is TGTGCCAGCAGCCTCAGCGGTTCTAGCACAGATACGCAGTATTTT.

This clone was picked up one time. J is TRBJ2-4 and V is TRBV7-2, with D possibly TRBD1 on 6 matching bases. CDR3 size: 16 residues. Trimming took off 1 base at V and 2 bases at J, with 12 bases between the two ends. From germline, CDR1 is SGHTA and CDR2 FQGNSA. CDR3 in amino acids: CASSLVARGSKNIQYF. CDR3 nucleotide sequence: TGTGCCAGCAGCTTAGTAGCGAGGGGGTCCAAAAACATTCAGTACTTC. The variable domain in full, with the rest retrieved from reference TRBV7-2 and TRBJ2-4, is GAGVSQSPSNKVTEKGKDVELRCDPISGHTALYWYRQSLGQGLEFLIYFQGNSAPDKSGLPSDRFSAERTGGSVSTLTIQRTQQEDSAVYLCASSLVARGSKNIQYFGAGTRLSVL.

The gene calls are TRBV29-1 and TRBJ1-1; D gene ambiguous. CDR3 length equals 13 residues. Germline CDR1 SQVTM, CDR2 ANQGSEA. The V gene lost 7 bases and the J gene lost 4 bases, with 16 bases spanning the gap. As DNA, the CDR3 is TGCAGCGGTTCTACGGGAGGTTTCACTGAAGCTTTCTTT. Residues: CSGSTGGFTEAFF.

The V call is TRBV7-2, the J call TRBJ2-7, with D unclear. The CDR3 is 13 amino acids. Trimming stripped 8 bases from V and 0 bases from J, with 11 bases between. Germline loops: CDR1 SGHTA, CDR2 FQGNSA. Written as DNA, the CDR3 is TGTGCCAGCGGCGCGGAGCGCTCCTACGAGCAGTACTTC. Its translation is CASGAERSYEQYF.

This rearrangement joins TRBV6-1 to TRBJ1-5, with D possibly TRBD1 on 6 matching bases. Deletions cut 2 bases from V and 6 bases from J, with 17 bases between. Germline CDR1 is MNHNS and CDR2 is SASEGT. The CDR3 contains 16 residues. The CDR3 loop is CASSEPTGYRSQPQHF. Written as DNA, the CDR3 is TGTGCCAGCAGTGAACCTACAGGGTATCGATCTCAGCCCCAGCATTTT.

This clone came up once. The chain has TRBV5-1 and TRBJ1-2, with 8 nucleotides matching TRBD1. The CDR3 loop spans 19 amino acids. V dropped 1 base and J dropped 1; count of bases not matched to a gene: 15. Germline CDR1 SGHRS, CDR2 YFSETQ. This CDR3 is CASSLIADREVTDNYGYTF. The CDR3 DNA reads as TGCGCCAGCAGCTTGATAGCGGACAGGGAAGTAACTGATAACTATGGCTACACCTTC.